This is a list of T cell receptor beta chains from one sample in a study of vaccination and CD4 T cells after COVID-19. Antigen specificity for these receptors is unknown. From the PCR reads, TCRdb called clonotypes with MiXCR, one entry per CDR3 protein. The sample records over 9,500 distinct CDR3 sequences, around 28% being singletons. Sequencing was done on a sample of cultured CD4+ T cells from blood. The origin of the receptors is a human donor with COVID-19. The CDR3 runs from the conserved cysteine through the conserved F or W. Each record gives: V gene, J gene, clone size, D gene, CDR3 DNA, CDR3 protein. A D gene is named only where the DNA matches it firmly. Part of the rows lack a size; the others show once, few, many or a class for expanded clones.

TRBV12-3/TRBV12-4	TRBJ1-5	few	-	TGTGCCAGCAGATCCATAAGTTATAGCAATCAGCCCCAGCATTTT	CASRSISYSNQPQHF
TRBV19	TRBJ2-2	few	-	TGTGCCAGTAGGCGAGGAGGCCAGAACACCGGGGAGCTGTTTTTT	CASRRGGQNTGELFF
TRBV11-3	TRBJ2-5	few	-	TGTGCCAGCAGCTTAGGTCCCACACCCCAAGAGACCCAGTACTTC	CASSLGPTPQETQYF
TRBV6-1	TRBJ1-5	medium-sized	-	TGTGCCAGCAGTGTAATTCGGGGAGGTCGCAATCAGCCCCAGCATTTT	CASSVIRGGRNQPQHF
TRBV7-3	TRBJ2-5	-	TRBD1	TGTGCCAGCAGCTTAACCGGGACAGTGAAAGAGACCCAGTACTTC	CASSLTGTVKETQYF
TRBV7-8	TRBJ2-7	-	-	TGTGCCAGCAGCTTAGCCAACGGTGATTTCGAGCAGTACTTC	CASSLANGDFEQYF
TRBV19	TRBJ2-5	-	-	TGTGCCAGTAGTAGGGGGGTCCTCCCCCAAGAGACCCAGTACTTC	CASSRGVLPQETQYF
TRBV19	TRBJ2-6	-	-	TGTGCCAGTAGTAGCGCACTTTCTGGGGCCAACGTCCTGACTTTC	CASSSALSGANVLTF
TRBV7-2	TRBJ2-3	-	TRBD2	TGTGCCAGCAGCTTAAGGGAGGGGGATACGCAGTATTTT	CASSLREGDTQYF
TRBV6-1	TRBJ1-1	few	-	TGTGCCAGCAGGGGACAATCAGCTTTCTTT	CASRGQSAFF
TRBV6-1	TRBJ1-2	-	-	TGTGCCAGCAGTCAGGATAACTATGGCTACACCTTC	CASSQDNYGYTF
TRBV2	TRBJ2-7	-	TRBD1	TGTGCCAGCATGAGGACAGGGGCGTTATACGAGCAGTACTTC	CASMRTGALYEQYF
TRBV11-2	TRBJ2-5	-	TRBD2	TGTGCCAGCAGGCCGAAGACTAGCGGGGGAATTGATCAGACCCAGTACTTC	CASRPKTSGGIDQTQYF
TRBV7-8	TRBJ1-6	medium-sized	-	TGTGCCAGCAGCTTAAACAGAAAGCCGAACATCTATAATTCACCCCTCCACTTT	CASSLNRKPNIYNSPLHF
TRBV28	TRBJ1-2	-	TRBD1	TGTGCCAGCAGTCCCGGACAGGAAGAATATGGCTACACCTTC	CASSPGQEEYGYTF
TRBV20-1	TRBJ1-2	few	TRBD1	TGCAGTGCTTCCGGGACAGCGGATGGCTACACCTTC	CSASGTADGYTF
TRBV7-2	TRBJ1-2	medium-sized	TRBD1	TGTGCCAGCAGCAAGAGGGGGCAGACCGGGCATGGCTACACCTTC	CASSKRGQTGHGYTF
TRBV5-6	TRBJ2-1	few	TRBD2	TGTGCCAGCAGCAGAGCGGGGGTTGTCGGGAATGAGCAGTTCTTC	CASSRAGVVGNEQFF
TRBV15	TRBJ1-4	-	-	TGTGCCACCACCCAGCCTAATGAAAAACTGTTTTTT	CATTQPNEKLFF
TRBV7-2	TRBJ2-3	-	TRBD2	TGTGCCAGCAGCTTAGCTAGCGGGATCACAGATACGCAGTATTTT	CASSLASGITDTQYF
TRBV7-2	TRBJ1-6	-	-	TGTGCCAGCAGCCAACAGGTGGGGGATTCACCCCTCCACTTT	CASSQQVGDSPLHF
TRBV21-1	TRBJ1-6	-	-	TGTGCCAGCAGCAAAGAAGGGGTTGATGGGGATTCACCCCTCCACTTT	CASSKEGVDGDSPLHF
TRBV20-1	TRBJ1-6	medium-sized	-	TGCAGTGCTAGAGGAGGGGCTAGTTTTTCACCCCTCCACTTT	CSARGGASFSPLHF
TRBV20-1	TRBJ1-1	few	-	TGCAGTAGCTGGGATGGCACTGAAGCTTTCTTT	CSSWDGTEAFF
TRBV2	TRBJ1-1	-	TRBD1	TGTGCCAGCAGGCTCGGGGACAGGGGAACGAACACTGAAGCTTTCTTT	CASRLGDRGTNTEAFF
TRBV7-6	TRBJ2-5	-	TRBD2	TGTGCCAGCAGCTTAGATAGCGGGGGCTCTCGGACCCAGTACTTC	CASSLDSGGSRTQYF
TRBV30	TRBJ1-4	-	-	TGTGCCTGGAGTGTAGGGGTTAGTGAAAAACTGTTTTTT	CAWSVGVSEKLFF
TRBV7-7	TRBJ1-3	-	-	TGTGCTAGCAGCTTAGATCAGGGCCCCGGAAACACCATATATTTT	CASSLDQGPGNTIYF
TRBV4-1	TRBJ1-5	-	-	TGCGCCAGCAGCCAATTGGACCTCATTAGTGGCAATCAGCCCCAGCATTTT	CASSQLDLISGNQPQHF
TRBV5-4	TRBJ2-5	few	TRBD2	TGTGCCAGCAGCTTGGAGGTGCGGGGGGCTGAGACCCAGTACTTC	CASSLEVRGAETQYF
TRBV5-7	TRBJ1-1	-	-	TGTGCCAGCAAACCAGGGTACATTGACACTGAAGCTTTCTTT	CASKPGYIDTEAFF
TRBV18	TRBJ1-1	-	-	TGTGCCAGCTCACCACTCCGGGGGCCCGACACTGAAGCTTTCTTT	CASSPLRGPDTEAFF
TRBV6-5	TRBJ1-6	few	-	TGTGCCAGCAGTTACTCGAGGACGGGGATGGGCCTTGGTTCACCCCTCCACTTT	CASSYSRTGMGLGSPLHF
TRBV7-2	TRBJ2-3	-	-	TGTGCCAGCAGCTTAATCACAGGGCAGCCAGATACGCAGTATTTT	CASSLITGQPDTQYF
TRBV15	TRBJ1-1	-	-	TGTGCTCACCCGTGGAACACTGAAGCTTTCTTT	CAHPWNTEAFF
TRBV28	TRBJ2-2	few	-	TGTGCCAGCAGTTTACCAGGATCGAACACCGGGGAGCTGTTTTTT	CASSLPGSNTGELFF
TRBV7-8	TRBJ1-1	-	-	TGTGCCAGCAGCTTAGACAGGAACACTGAAGCTTTCTTT	CASSLDRNTEAFF
TRBV6-4	TRBJ1-1	-	-	TGTGCCAGCAGTGCGGTCCCGGGAGCTGAAGCTTTCTTT	CASSAVPGAEAFF
TRBV11-2	TRBJ1-1	-	-	TGTGCCAGCAGCTTAGTAGCCGGCGACACTGAAGCTTTCTTT	CASSLVAGDTEAFF
TRBV15	TRBJ1-3	-	TRBD1	TGTGCCACCAGCTGGGACAGGGGGAATGGAAACACCATGTATTTT	CATSWDRGNGNTMYF
TRBV14	TRBJ1-4	-	TRBD1	TGTGCCAGCAGCGAAGAACAGGGGCGGGGAGAAAAACTGTTTTTT	CASSEEQGRGEKLFF
TRBV6-5	TRBJ1-5	-	-	TGTGCCAGCAGTTCCGGGACTTCCAGCGATCAGCCCCAGCATTTT	CASSSGTSSDQPQHF
TRBV27	TRBJ2-6	-	-	TGTGCCAGCACCTTCTCTGGGGCCAACGTCCTGACTTTC	CASTFSGANVLTF
TRBV30	TRBJ2-6	-	TRBD1	TGTGCCTGGATCCGGGACAGGTCTCGCTCTGGGGCCAACGTCCTGACTTTC	CAWIRDRSRSGANVLTF
TRBV5-1	TRBJ1-6	-	-	TGCGCCAGCAGCTTGGGCACCGAACAGGGCTCCTATAATTCACCCCTCCACTTT	CASSLGTEQGSYNSPLHF
TRBV11-2	TRBJ2-7	few	-	TGTGCCAGCAGCCAACCTCGGGGTACCTACGAGCAGTACTTC	CASSQPRGTYEQYF